The 14 T cell receptor beta chains below were found in one sample sequenced in a study of CD8+CD57+ T cells in acquired aplastic anemia. Those patients picked for sequencing had displayed CD8+CD57+ cell expansion on flow cytometry. TCR beta VDJ and CDR3 were profiled, and genomic DNA was the template. TCRdb fed the reads into MiXCR, producing one record per CDR3 protein. The repertoire holds about 200,000 distinct CDR3 sequences, with about half as singletons. The sequenced material came from sorted CD4+, CD8+, or CD8+CD57+ T cells (not recorded which) from PBMCs. The receptor set was obtained from a human donor with aplastic anemia.

Regarding this clonotype: A read error may account for a junction end that differs from germline. The chain combines TRBV15 with TRBJ1-2, with D perhaps matching TRBD1 (5 bases). Germline V gene data show CDR1 as LNHNV and CDR2 as YYDKDF (reference sequence). The CDR3 sequence is 16 residues long. In DNA, the CDR3 is TGTGCCGCCAGCCGCGCTTCGGGGGGTAGGAACTATGACTACACCTTC. This codes for CAASRASGGRNYDYTF.

The rearrangement joins TRBV6-1 to TRBJ1-6; D might be TRBD1 (5 bases). Trimming removed 6 bases from V and 1 base from J, with 19 bases in between. The CDR3 spans 18 residues. CDR1 and CDR2 from the germline V gene are MNHNS and SASEGT. This chain's CDR3 is CASRGGGHPSSYNSPLHF. In nucleotides, the CDR3 is TGTGCCAGCAGGGGGGGTGGACACCCGAGTTCCTATAATTCACCCCTCCACTTT.

The chain uses TRBV5-1 and TRBJ2-3; 10 positions agree with TRBD2. This CDR3 spans 16 amino acids. Trimming took 4 bases from V and 5 from J; bases not matched to a gene: 10. Germline V gene sequence: CDR1 SGHRS, CDR2 YFSETQ. The CDR3 loop reads CASSGGLAPEGDTQYF. The CDR3 nucleotides are TGCGCCAGCAGCGGGGGACTAGCGCCAGAAGGAGATACGCAGTATTTT.

The chain joins TRBV12-3 or TRBV12-4 to TRBJ1-2; 7 bases align to TRBD1. The ends lost 1 base at V and 4 bases at J; junction bases unmatched: 6. The CDR3 contains 15 residues. CDR3 nucleotides: TGTGCCAGCAGTTTAGGTGGAGGGACAGTCTATGGCTACACCTTC. Protein: CASSLGGGTVYGYTF.

This clonotype has a handful of counts. This chain joins TRBV18 and TRBJ2-1; D is unclear. CDR1 and CDR2 (germline): KGHSH, LQKENI. V was shortened by 3 bases and J by 7 bases, with 4 bases between the two germline ends. This CDR3 region has 11 residues. CDR3 bases: TGTGCCAGCTCACCGGAGAATGAGCAGTTCTTC. Its protein is CASSPENEQFF.

This clonotype was observed a few times. This rearrangement joins TRBV20-1 to TRBJ1-2; 9 bases agree with TRBD1. Unmatched junction bases numbered 4, after V lost 2 bases and J lost 6 bases. The CDR3 has 13 amino acids. Germline CDR1 reads DFQATT; CDR2 reads SNEGSKA (reference sequence). CDR3 DNA: TGCAGTGCTAGACCTTGGACAGGGGATGGCTACACCTTC. Its protein product is CSARPWTGDGYTF.

The rearrangement joins TRBV2 to TRBJ2-3; 8 bases align to TRBD1. Per the germline V gene, CDR1 is SNHLY and CDR2 is FYNNEI. The junction had 8 bases not matched to a gene; V was cut back by 6 bases and J by 6 bases. The CDR3 runs to 14 residues. Written as DNA, the CDR3 is TGTGCCAGCAGCCTCACCCACAGGGGGGATACGCAGTATTTT. This sequence encodes CASSLTHRGDTQYF. The full variable domain, its missing parts supplied by reference TRBV2 and TRBJ2-3, is EPEVTQTPSHQVTQMGQEVILRCVPISNHLYFYWYRQILGQKVEFLVSFYNNEISEKSEIFDDQFSVERPDGSNFTLKIRSTKLEDSAMYFCASSLTHRGDTQYFGPGTRLTVL.

This rearrangement joins TRBV7-6 to TRBJ1-5, with D possibly matching TRBD1 (5 bases). Germline CDR1 is SGHVS and CDR2 is FNYEAQ. V dropped 0 bases and J dropped 0 bases, with 6 bases sitting between them. The CDR3 sequence is 15 residues long. CDR3 loop: CASSLAGGSNQPQHF. Here the CDR3 DNA reads TGTGCCAGCAGCTTAGCGGGGGGTAGCAATCAGCCCCAGCATTTT.

In this sample, this clonotype turned up many times. The V gene is TRBV6-4, the J gene TRBJ2-1, with 12 positions matching TRBD2. V shed 6 bases and J 8 bases; nucleotides not matched to a gene: 5. This CDR3 has 14 residues. CDR1 MRHNA and CDR2 SNTAGT come from the germline V gene. Here the CDR3 reads CASSPSGGADEQFF. CDR3 DNA: TGTGCCAGCAGCCCTAGCGGGGGGGCCGATGAGCAGTTCTTC.

Regarding this clonotype: This may stem from a read error, because a much larger clone lies one nucleotide away. This chain links TRBV14 with TRBJ2-2; a possible D gene is TRBD2 (7 bases). The V end was cut by 4 bases, the J end by 7 bases, with 13 bases between. Germline V lookup: CDR1 SGHDN, CDR2 FVKESK. This CDR3 is built from 14 residues. CDR3 protein: CASSPQGGSGELFF. DNA of the CDR3: TGTGCCAGCAGCCCACAGGGAGGGAGCGGGGAGCTGTTTTTT.

The J gene is TRBJ1-1, the V gene TRBV7-8; D is unclear. Per germline, CDR1 SGHVS and CDR2 FQNEAQ. V was clipped by 4 bases and J by 1 base, with 16 bases between them. This CDR3 has 16 amino acids. CDR3 residues: CASSSPKRSSNTEAFF. The CDR3 DNA reads as TGTGCCAGCAGCTCACCGAAGAGATCCTCGAACACTGAAGCTTTCTTT.

The CDR3 nucleotides read TGTGCCAGCAGCTTTGTATCACGGGACGGCTACGAGCAGTACTTC. Translated, it gives CASSFVSRDGYEQYF. The rearrangement links TRBV7-9 to TRBJ2-7; tentatively, D is TRBD1 or TRBD2 (5 bases each). CDR1 and CDR2 (germline): SEHNR, FQNEAQ (reference sequence). This CDR3 comprises 15 residues. V shed 3 bases and J shed 3 bases, with 15 bases lying between them.

J is TRBJ1-1 and V is TRBV7-2; 8 bases align to TRBD1. The CDR3 extends over 15 amino acids. Losses at the gene ends were 5 bases for V and 0 bases for J; bases not matched to a gene: 5. Germline V gene lookup returns CDR1 SGHTA and CDR2 FQGNSA. In DNA form, the CDR3 reads TGTGCCAGCAGCCGCCGGACAGGGTTGAACACTGAAGCTTTCTTT. The encoded protein is CASSRRTGLNTEAFF.

This clonotype was counted ten times or more. The rearrangement uses TRBV14 and TRBJ1-1; no reliable D call. Germline CDR1 SGHDN, CDR2 FVKESK. V lost 4 bases and J lost 0, with 6 bases in between. The CDR3 consists of 13 residues. DNA for the CDR3: TGTGCCAGCAGCCCCAGCCTGAACACTGAAGCTTTCTTT. It codes for CASSPSLNTEAFF.